These 18 T cell receptor beta chains came from one sample sequenced in a study of blood T cell repertoires in COVID-19. Repertoires were generated with immunoSEQ multiplex PCR, while TCRdb's copy carries only in-frame clones and drops some. Among 120,000 to 150,000 clones listed, approximately 84% were seen once. Sequencing was performed on peripheral blood. The origin of the receptors is a human donor in a cohort sampled during active COVID-19.

This chain uses TRBV6-1 with TRBJ2-7, with 7 positions matching TRBD2. The V segment lost 2 bases and the J segment 4 bases; nucleotides outside the gene matches: 5. The germline gives CDR1 MNHNS, CDR2 SASEGT. The CDR3 sequence is 14 residues long. The DNA of the CDR3 is TGTGCCAGCAGTGAACTGGGAGGGCCGTACGAGCAGTACTTC. Encoded protein: CASSELGGPYEQYF.

This clone has ten or more counts. The V call is TRBV5-1, the J call TRBJ2-6; D unresolved. In germline, CDR1 is SGHRS, CDR2 YFSETQ. V was pared by 3 bases and J by 0 bases, with 13 bases between. The CDR3 is 17 residues long. The CDR3 region has the DNA TGCGCCAGCAGCTATGGTCCTTCCAGCTCTGGGGCCAACGTCCTGACTTTC. It is translated as CASSYGPSSSGANVLTF.

The chain joins TRBV2 to TRBJ1-5, with D uncertain. The germline CDR1 and CDR2 sequences are SNHLY and FYNNEI. The ends were cut back, 6 bases at V and 0 bases at J, with 6 bases in the middle. The length of the CDR3 is 13 residues. CDR3: CASSSYSNQPQHF. The CDR3 nucleotides read TGTGCCAGCAGCAGTTATAGCAATCAGCCCCAGCATTTT.

The rearrangement links TRBV19 to TRBJ2-5, with TRBD1 matching over 9 bases. The V segment lost 5 bases and the J segment 3 bases; nucleotides outside the gene matches: 4. The CDR3 extends over 14 amino acids. Germline-derived CDR1 and CDR2 are LNHDA and SQIVND (reference sequence). CDR3 in amino acids: CASSPRTGEETQYF. The DNA for the CDR3 is TGTGCCAGTAGTCCAAGGACAGGGGAAGAGACCCAGTACTTC.

The chain joins TRBV24-1 to TRBJ2-1, with TRBD2 identical over 14 bases. The germline CDR1 and CDR2 sequences are KGHDR and SFDVKD. Losses at the gene ends were 3 bases for V and 8 bases for J; bases not matched to a gene: 8. The CDR3 runs to 17 residues. The CDR3 nucleotides are TGTGCCACCAGTGATGCTCCCGGGACTAGCGGGAGCCATGAGCAGTTCTTC. This encodes CATSDAPGTSGSHEQFF.

CDR3 in DNA: TGTGCCAGCAGCCGCCAGGGGGCGAACACTGAAGCTTTCTTT. Its translation: CASSRQGANTEAFF. This rearrangement joins TRBV3-1 (or the pseudogene TRBV3-2) to TRBJ1-1; 8 bases are a match to TRBD1. The CDR3 sequence is 14 residues long. Looked up from germline, CDR1 is LGHDT and CDR2 is YNNKEL (reference sequence). V lost 4 bases to trimming and J lost 1 base; unmatched junction nucleotides: 2.

This clone was seen once. The chain uses TRBV27 and TRBJ1-6; a weak D match, TRBD1 (6 bases). The CDR3 has 15 residues. With 5 bases removed from V and 6 bases from J, the gap between germline ends came to 14 bases. Germline V gene data show CDR1 as MNHEY and CDR2 as SMNVEV (reference sequence). The CDR3 region has the DNA TGTGCCAGCAGTGCCACAGGGTGGAGTAATTCACCCCTCCACTTT. Translating gives CASSATGWSNSPLHF.

The chain recombines TRBV7-9 with TRBJ1-1; D might be TRBD1 (5 bases). V was pared by 7 bases and J by 5 bases, with 20 bases between. Germline CDR1 and CDR2: SEHNR and FQNEAQ (reference sequence). CDR3 length: 15 residues. The CDR3 spells CASTRPPQGMTEAFF. The CDR3 coding sequence is TGTGCCAGCACTCGCCCCCCCCAGGGTATGACTGAAGCTTTCTTT.

About this clone: A junction boundary mismatches the germline segment, possibly from a read error. The CDR3 nucleotides read TGTGCCAGCAGTTTTCCCCCGGGGAGGCCAATTCCATTT. This gives the protein CASSFPPGRPIPF. The chain joins TRBV12-3 or TRBV12-4 to TRBJ1-1; no reliable D call. The CDR3 is made up of 13 amino acids.

The chain joins TRBV11-2 to TRBJ2-5, with D unclear. The CDR3 sequence is 13 residues long. Deletions cut 0 bases from V and 1 base from J, with 3 bases between. Germline V gives CDR1 SGHAT, CDR2 FQNNGV. CDR3 protein: CASSLDLQETQYF. In DNA form, the CDR3 reads TGTGCCAGCAGCTTAGACCTCCAAGAGACCCAGTACTTC. Looking up the rest from reference TRBV11-2 and TRBJ2-5 gives the full variable domain: EAGVAQSPRYKIIEKRQSVAFWCNPISGHATLYWYQQILGQGPKLLIQFQNNGVVDDSQLPKDRFSAERLKGVDSTLKIQPAKLEDSAVYLCASSLDLQETQYFGPGTRLLVL.

J is TRBJ2-1 and V is TRBV5-1; 8 bases agree with TRBD1. The CDR3 sequence is 15 residues long. CDR1 is SGHRS and CDR2 is YFSETQ in the germline V gene. J was trimmed by 0 bases and V by 4 bases; bases with no gene match: 3. CDR3 coding DNA: TGCGCCAGCAGCGCGACAGGGGACTCCTACAATGAGCAGTTCTTC. Translating gives CASSATGDSYNEQFF.

The chain joins TRBV5-1 to TRBJ2-7, with 13 bases that match TRBD2. Germline V lookup: CDR1 SGHRS, CDR2 YFSETQ. V shed 3 bases, J shed 3 bases, and the junction held 3 bases outside the gene matches. The CDR3 sequence is 15 residues long. The CDR3 region is CASSWTSGGNYEQYF. Written as DNA, the CDR3 is TGCGCCAGCAGCTGGACTAGCGGGGGAAACTACGAGCAGTACTTC.

The rearrangement uses TRBV9 and TRBJ2-3, with D possibly being TRBD1 (5 bases). V shed 3 bases and J shed 5 bases, with 10 bases lying between them. This CDR3 has 13 amino acids. The germline gives CDR1 SGDLS, CDR2 YYNGEE. DNA for the CDR3: TGTGCCAGCAGCGGGGGCCCCAGAGATACGCAGTATTTT. Its translation: CASSGGPRDTQYF.

V gene TRBV19 combines with J gene TRBJ2-3; D unclear. V was clipped by 4 bases and J by 5 bases, with 10 bases between them. The CDR3 consists of 13 residues. The germline V gene encodes CDR1 LNHDA and CDR2 SQIVND (reference sequence). The CDR3 sequence is CASSTNRLDTQYF. The CDR3 region has the DNA TGTGCCAGTAGTACAAACCGGTTAGATACGCAGTATTTT. Using reference TRBV19 and TRBJ2-3 for the parts outside the CDR3, the full variable domain is DGGITQSPKYLFRKEGQNVTLSCEQNLNHDAMYWYRQDPGQGLRLIYYSQIVNDFQKGDIAEGYSVSREKKESFPLTVTSAQKNPTAFYLCASSTNRLDTQYFGPGTRLTVL.

The chain employs TRBV3-1 (or the pseudogene TRBV3-2) and TRBJ1-1; the D gene is possibly TRBD1 (6 bases). Trimming took off 4 bases at V and 6 bases at J, with 15 bases between the two ends. The CDR3 is 14 amino acids. Per germline, CDR1 LGHDT and CDR2 YNNKEL (reference sequence). CDR3 residues: CASSRTNRASEAFF. CDR3 DNA: TGTGCCAGCAGCCGTACCAACAGGGCATCTGAAGCTTTCTTT.

As DNA, the CDR3 is TGTGCCAGCAGTTCCGAAACTCGTAGCACAGATACGCAGTATTTT. It is translated as CASSSETRSTDTQYF. The gene calls are TRBV28 and TRBJ2-3; D is unresolved. The CDR3 has 15 residues. Trimming left V 4 bases short and J 0 bases short, with 11 bases between. CDR1 and CDR2 from the germline V gene are MDHEN and SYDVKM.

The rearrangement links TRBV29-1 to TRBJ2-1, with 9 bases identical to TRBD2. CDR1 SQVTM and CDR2 ANQGSEA come from the germline V gene. The CDR3 loop spans 17 amino acids. Trimming at V came to 5 bases and at J to 5 bases, leaving 16 bases not matched to a gene. The CDR3 bases are TGCAGCGTTCCCCACGGTAGCGGGAGTTCAAAACACAATGAGCAGTTCTTC. Protein: CSVPHGSGSSKHNEQFF.

V usage is TRBV6-6 and J usage is TRBJ2-7, with D tentatively TRBD2 (6 bases). Germline V gene data show CDR1 as MNHNY and CDR2 as SVGAGI (reference sequence). The CDR3 runs to 16 residues. Trimming stripped 6 bases from V and 0 bases from J, with 18 bases between. CDR3 sequence reads: CASRAQGRTSSYEQYV. The CDR3 region has the DNA TGTGCCAGCAGAGCACAAGGGAGGACGAGCTCCTACGAGCAGTACGTC.